A single T cell receptor beta chain is shown here with its context. Its antigen is not known. This record comes from a study of cytomegalovirus exposure and HLA in healthy donors. Across the study: The same platform used for the roughly 600 first-cohort repertoires was also used for the 95 to 150 validation repertoires, as a later analysis reported.

This CDR3 has 14 residues. CDR1 LNHDA and CDR2 SQIVND come from the germline V gene (reference sequence). The J segment lost 3 bases and the V segment lost 4 bases, leaving 6 bases of the junction unmatched. Notes on the study in general: It was 160 or so TCR beta chains that were listed as cytomegalovirus-associated.

Data came from immunoSEQ multiplex PCR; TCRdb stores just in-frame clones and leaves some out. The sample lists about 330,000 clones, around 90% occurring once. The clonotype comes from a woman aged 30 to 39 in good health and CMV-seropositive. The V and J genes are TRBV19 and TRBJ2-7; TRBD2 agrees at 7 bases. The sequenced sample consisted of PBMCs. The CDR3 DNA is TGTGCCAGTAGTAGAAGCGGGAAAGTCTACGAGCAGTACTTC. Translating it yields CASSRSGKVYEQYF. The entire variable domain, with the rest obtained from reference TRBV19 and TRBJ2-7, is as follows: DGGITQSPKYLFRKEGQNVTLSCEQNLNHDAMYWYRQDPGQGLRLIYYSQIVNDFQKGDIAEGYSVSREKKESFPLTVTSAQKNPTAFYLCASSRSGKVYEQYFGPGTRLTVT.